This T cell receptor (beta chain) was recovered during a study of cytomegalovirus exposure and HLA in healthy donors. Looking at the study overall: Earlier sequencing of 150 million to 200 million T cells yielded fewer than 140 million unique TCR beta sequences.

A multiplex PCR was run with 60 Vbeta primers and 13 Jbeta primers. Data came from immunoSEQ multiplex PCR; TCRdb stores just in-frame clones and leaves some out. This sample has approximately 100,000 clones, with about 74% found just once. Germline V gene sequence: CDR1 SGHTS, CDR2 YDEGEE. This CDR3 region has 14 residues. Losses at the gene ends were 4 bases for V and 7 bases for J; bases not matched to a gene: 9. In its sample, this clone was seen a few times. Antigen unknown. Study-wide results and limits: A few of the chains that were CMV-associated were confirmed in vitro to be specific for CMV antigens.

This sequence joins TRBV5-8 and TRBJ1-2; 8 nucleotides agree with TRBD1. This receptor was identified in a female donor in good health and CMV-seropositive. Sequences were obtained from PBMCs. CDR3 bases: TGTGCCAGCAGCGAGACCTGGACAGGGACTGGCTACACCTTC. It codes for CASSETWTGTGYTF.